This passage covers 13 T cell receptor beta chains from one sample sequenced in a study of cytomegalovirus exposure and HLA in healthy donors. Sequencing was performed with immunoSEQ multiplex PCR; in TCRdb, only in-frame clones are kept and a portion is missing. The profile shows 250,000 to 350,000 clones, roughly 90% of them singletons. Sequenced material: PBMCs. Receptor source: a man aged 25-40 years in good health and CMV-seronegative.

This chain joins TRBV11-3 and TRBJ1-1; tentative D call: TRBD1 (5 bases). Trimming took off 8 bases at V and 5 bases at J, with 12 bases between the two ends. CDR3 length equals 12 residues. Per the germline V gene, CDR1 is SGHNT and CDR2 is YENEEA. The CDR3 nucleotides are TGTGCCAGCCAAGGGGCGGGAACTGAAGCTTTCTTT. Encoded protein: CASQGAGTEAFF.

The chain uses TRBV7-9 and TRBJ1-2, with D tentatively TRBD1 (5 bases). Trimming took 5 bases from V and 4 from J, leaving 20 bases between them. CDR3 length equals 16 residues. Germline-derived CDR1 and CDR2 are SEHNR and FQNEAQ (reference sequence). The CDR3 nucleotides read TGTGCCAGCAGCCCACCGGGGGGTCAGGGCTTCTATGGCTACACCTTC. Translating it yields CASSPPGGQGFYGYTF.

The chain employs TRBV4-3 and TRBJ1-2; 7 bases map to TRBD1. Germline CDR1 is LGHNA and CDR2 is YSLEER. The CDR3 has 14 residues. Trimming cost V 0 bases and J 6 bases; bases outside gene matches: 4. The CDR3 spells CASSQDRGGDGYTF. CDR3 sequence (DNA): TGCGCCAGCAGCCAAGATCGAGGGGGCGATGGCTACACCTTC.

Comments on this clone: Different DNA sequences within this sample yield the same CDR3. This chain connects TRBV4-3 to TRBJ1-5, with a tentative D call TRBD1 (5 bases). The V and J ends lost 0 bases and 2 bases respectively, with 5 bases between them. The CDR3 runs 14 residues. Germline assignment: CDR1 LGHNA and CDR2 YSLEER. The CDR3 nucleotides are TGCGCCAGCAGCCAAGACAGGGGCAATCAGCCCCAGCATTTT. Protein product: CASSQDRGNQPQHF.

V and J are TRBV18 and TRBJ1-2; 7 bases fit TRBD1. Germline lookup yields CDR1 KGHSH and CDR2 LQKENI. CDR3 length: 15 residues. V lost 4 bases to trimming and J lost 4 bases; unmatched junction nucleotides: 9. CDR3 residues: CASSLSGTATYGYTF. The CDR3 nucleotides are TGTGCCAGCTCACTTTCCGGGACAGCAACCTATGGCTACACCTTC.

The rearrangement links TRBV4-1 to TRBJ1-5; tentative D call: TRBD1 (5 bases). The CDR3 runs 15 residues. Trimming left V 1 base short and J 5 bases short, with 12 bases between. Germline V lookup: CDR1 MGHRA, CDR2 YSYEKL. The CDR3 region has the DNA TGCGCCAGCAGCCAAGGGGTAGGGGAGGATCAGCCCCAGCATTTT. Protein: CASSQGVGEDQPQHF.

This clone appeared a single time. The CDR3 spells CASSLADYPSSYNEQFF. The CDR3 DNA reads as TGTGCCAGCAGCTTAGCCGACTACCCTAGCTCCTACAATGAGCAGTTCTTC. The rearrangement links TRBV7-8 to TRBJ2-1; a possible D gene is TRBD2 (5 bases). The CDR3 is made up of 17 amino acids. Germline lookup yields CDR1 SGHVS and CDR2 FQNEAQ. With 0 bases removed from V and 0 bases from J, the gap between germline ends came to 12 bases.

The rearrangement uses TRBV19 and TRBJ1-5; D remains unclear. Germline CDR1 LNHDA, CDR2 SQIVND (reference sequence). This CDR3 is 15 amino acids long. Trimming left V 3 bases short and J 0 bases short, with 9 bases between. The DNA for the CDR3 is TGTGCCAGTAGTATTCACACAATTAGCAATCAGCCCCAGCATTTT. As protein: CASSIHTISNQPQHF.

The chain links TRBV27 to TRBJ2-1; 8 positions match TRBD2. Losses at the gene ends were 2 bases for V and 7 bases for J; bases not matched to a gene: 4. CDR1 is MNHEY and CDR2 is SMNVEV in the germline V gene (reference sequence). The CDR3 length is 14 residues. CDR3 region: CASSLVAGPNEQFF. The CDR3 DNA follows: TGTGCCAGCAGTTTAGTAGCGGGGCCGAATGAGCAGTTCTTC.

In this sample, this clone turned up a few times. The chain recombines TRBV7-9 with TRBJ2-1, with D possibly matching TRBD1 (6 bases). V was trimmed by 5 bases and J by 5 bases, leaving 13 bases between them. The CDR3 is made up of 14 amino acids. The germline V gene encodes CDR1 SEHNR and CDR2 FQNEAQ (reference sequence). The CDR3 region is CASSRTTGDNEQFF. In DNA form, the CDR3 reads TGTGCCAGCAGCAGGACGACAGGAGACAATGAGCAGTTCTTC.

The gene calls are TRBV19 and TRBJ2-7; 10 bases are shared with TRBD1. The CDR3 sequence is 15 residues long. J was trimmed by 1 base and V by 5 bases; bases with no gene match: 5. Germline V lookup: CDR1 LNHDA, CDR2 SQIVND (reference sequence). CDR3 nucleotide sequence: TGTGCCAGTAGTGCCCGGGACAGGGGATCCTACGAGCAGTACTTC. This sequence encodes CASSARDRGSYEQYF.

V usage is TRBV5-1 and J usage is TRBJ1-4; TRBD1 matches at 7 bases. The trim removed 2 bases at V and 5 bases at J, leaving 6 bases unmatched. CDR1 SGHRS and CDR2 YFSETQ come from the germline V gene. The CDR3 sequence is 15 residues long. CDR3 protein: CASSFSSGGNEKLFF. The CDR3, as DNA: TGCGCCAGCAGCTTCAGCTCAGGGGGGAATGAAAAACTGTTTTTT.

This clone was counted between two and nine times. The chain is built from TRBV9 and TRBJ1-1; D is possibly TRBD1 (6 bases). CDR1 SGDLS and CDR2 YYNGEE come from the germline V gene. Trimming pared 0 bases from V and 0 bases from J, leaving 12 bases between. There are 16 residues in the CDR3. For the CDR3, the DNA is TGTGCCAGCAGCGTAGGGATCGGACAGATGAACACTGAAGCTTTCTTT. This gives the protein CASSVGIGQMNTEAFF.